This TCR beta chain was documented in a study of blood T cell repertoires in COVID-19. Whole-study context: Both acute and convalescent COVID-19 samples were obtained from the United States, Italy and Spain. T cells, B-cell-depleted T cells, or PBMCs supplied cDNA or gDNA.

Original processing notes: Nucleated cell number was recorded as an estimate derived from reference gene primer amplification. Data came from immunoSEQ multiplex PCR; TCRdb stores just in-frame clones and leaves some out. The DNA was the basis for D and trimming; V, J and clone size are from that table. The profile shows approximately 300,000 clones, around 88% of them singletons. With 6 bases clipped from V and 4 bases from J, the junction kept 9 bases outside the gene matches. Germline V gene data show CDR1 as SGHTA and CDR2 as FQGNSA. The CDR3 is 15 amino acids. The sequencing sample was made of peripheral blood. The chain combines TRBV7-2 with TRBJ1-1; 9 bases match TRBD1. This sequence was found in a middle-aged man with acute or convalescent COVID-19. The CDR3 bases are TGTGCCAGCAGTTTCACAGGGGGCGTCGGCACTGAAGCTTTCTTT. Amino acid sequence: CASSFTGGVGTEAFF.